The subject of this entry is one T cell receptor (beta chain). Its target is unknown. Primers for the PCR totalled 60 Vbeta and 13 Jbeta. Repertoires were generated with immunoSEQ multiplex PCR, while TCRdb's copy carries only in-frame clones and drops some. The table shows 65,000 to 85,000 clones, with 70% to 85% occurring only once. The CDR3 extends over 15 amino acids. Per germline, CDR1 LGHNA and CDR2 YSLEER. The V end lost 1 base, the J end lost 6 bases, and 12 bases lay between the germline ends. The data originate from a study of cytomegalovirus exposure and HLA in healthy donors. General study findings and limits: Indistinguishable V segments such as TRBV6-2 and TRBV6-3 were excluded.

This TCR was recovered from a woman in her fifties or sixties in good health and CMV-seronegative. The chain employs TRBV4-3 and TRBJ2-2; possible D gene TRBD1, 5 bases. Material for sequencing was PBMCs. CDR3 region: CASSQASGLAGELFF. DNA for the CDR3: TGCGCCAGCAGCCAAGCATCAGGGCTAGCCGGGGAGCTGTTTTTT.